The T cell receptor (beta chain) under discussion was sequenced for a study of cytomegalovirus exposure and HLA in healthy donors. The overall study: Ancestry clustering placed 81% of a few hundred genotyped donors in the Caucasian-associated cluster.

The CDR3 consists of 12 residues. The V gene's germline CDR1 is SQVTM and CDR2 ANQGSEA. Trimming removed 6 bases from V and 4 bases from J; junction bases left unmatched: 4. Use of 60 Vbeta and 13 Jbeta primers characterized the PCR. The table came from immunoSEQ multiplex PCR; TCRdb's copy has only in-frame clones and leaves some out. The data hold about 110,000 clones, with 70% to 85% observed a single time. V usage is TRBV29-1 and J usage is TRBJ2-5; 8 bases match TRBD2. The sequenced sample consisted of PBMCs. This TCR derives from a male donor in good health and CMV-seronegative. The CDR3 DNA reads as TGCAGCGTCGGAGCGGGAGTAGAGACCCAGTACTTC. This encodes CSVGAGVETQYF.